This TCR beta chain came from a study of cytomegalovirus exposure and HLA in healthy donors. In this sample, this clone turned up a few times. Primers: 60 Vbeta forward and 13 Jbeta reverse. Profiling relied on immunoSEQ multiplex PCR, and the TCRdb table lists in-frame clones only, not all of them. The data contain around 200,000 clones, around 80% of them singletons. The CDR3 extends over 13 amino acids. Germline V lookup: CDR1 SGHRS, CDR2 YFSETQ. Trimming removed 2 bases from V and 7 bases from J, with 12 bases in between. The sample taken for sequencing was PBMCs. This chain links TRBV5-1 with TRBJ1-1; no definite D call. The receptor's source is a man aged 35-49 years in good health and CMV-seropositive. The chain's CDR3 is CASSLVDPSEAFF. The CDR3 nucleotides read TGCGCCAGCAGCTTAGTAGACCCTAGTGAAGCTTTCTTT.